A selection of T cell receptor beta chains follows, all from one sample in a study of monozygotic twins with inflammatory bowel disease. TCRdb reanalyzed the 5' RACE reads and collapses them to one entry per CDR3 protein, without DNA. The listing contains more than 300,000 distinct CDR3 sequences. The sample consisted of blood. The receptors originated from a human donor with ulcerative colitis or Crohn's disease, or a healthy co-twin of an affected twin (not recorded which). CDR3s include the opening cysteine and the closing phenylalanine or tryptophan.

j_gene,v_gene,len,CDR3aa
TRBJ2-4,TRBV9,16,CASSPSDYRFKNIQYF
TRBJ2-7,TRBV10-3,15,CAISEFSSSSGEQYF
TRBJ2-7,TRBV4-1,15,CASSQAVGQGRPQYF
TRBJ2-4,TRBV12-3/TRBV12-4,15,CASSLGPFRTGQQYF
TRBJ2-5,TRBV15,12,CATGPSIETQYF
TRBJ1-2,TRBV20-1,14,CSAETVGANYGYTF
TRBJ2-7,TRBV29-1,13,CSVSGLAAYEQYF
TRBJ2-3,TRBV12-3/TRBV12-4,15,CASSAGPSVSDTQYF
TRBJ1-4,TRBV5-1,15,CASSLDWGRNEKLFF
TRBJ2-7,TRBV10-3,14,CAISEKGQAYEQYF
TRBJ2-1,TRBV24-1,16,CATSDPGTSNDNEQFF
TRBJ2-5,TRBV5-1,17,CASSREGRAANAETQYF
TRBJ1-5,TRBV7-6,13,CASSQTVNQPQHF
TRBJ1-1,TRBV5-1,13,CASHMVGNTEAFF
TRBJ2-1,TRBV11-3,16,CTSSLSLDRVDNEQFF
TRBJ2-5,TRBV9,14,CASSAGTGGSTQYF
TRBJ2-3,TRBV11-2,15,CASSLDTYRADTQYF
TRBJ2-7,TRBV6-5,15,CASSYSGTSVYEQYF
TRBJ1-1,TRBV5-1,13,CASKQVGFTEAFF
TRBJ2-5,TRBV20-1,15,CSANTLRDFKETQYF
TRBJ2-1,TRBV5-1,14,CASSLARGYNEQFF
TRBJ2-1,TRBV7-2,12,CASSLVGREQFF
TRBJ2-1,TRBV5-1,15,CASSLPSGGANEQFF
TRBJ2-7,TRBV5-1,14,CASSSRHSSYEQYF
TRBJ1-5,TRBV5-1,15,CASSEGQGAFQPQHF
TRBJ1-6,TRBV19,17,CASSSLQGVILNSPLHF
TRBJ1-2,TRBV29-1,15,CSVVRSPPRDYGYTF
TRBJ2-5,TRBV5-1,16,CASSQMLTGGQETQYF
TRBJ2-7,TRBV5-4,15,CASRPDRGETYEQYF
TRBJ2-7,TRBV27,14,CASSPTRANYEQYF
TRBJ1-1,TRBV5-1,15,CASSSQGLWNTEAFF
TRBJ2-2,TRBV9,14,CASSVGGYTGELFF
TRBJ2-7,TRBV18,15,CASSPPGPGQGEQYF
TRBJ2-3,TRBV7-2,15,CASSPMGTRTDTQYF
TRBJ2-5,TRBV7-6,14,CASSGRGLKETQYF
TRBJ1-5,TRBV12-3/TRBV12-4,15,CASGPGLGSNQPQHF
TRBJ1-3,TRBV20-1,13,CSARVHGGNTIYF
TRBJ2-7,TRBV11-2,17,CASSLQPPWAGSDEQYF
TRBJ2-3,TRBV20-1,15,CSAPNFITRLDTQYF
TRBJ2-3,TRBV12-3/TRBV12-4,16,CASTISLGLAADTQYF